This T cell receptor (beta chain) was obtained from a study of tumor and adjacent non-tumor tissue in lung cancer. Overall study context: The patients, approximately 9 men and five or six women, were 31 to 76 with stage I to III disease. Each sample yielded 3.5 million to 4.5 million productive TCRbeta reads on average.

This sample's RNA came from whole unsorted tissue. Between August and November 2014, newly diagnosed, chemotherapy-naive lung cancer patients underwent thoracic surgery in China. Notes on the study in general: Tumor repertoires had a smaller top 100 clone share than normal lung.

On this clonotype: The target antigen is unknown. One junction end disagrees with the germline gene, perhaps due to a read error.

A modified ARM-PCR protocol with three rounds of nested PCR amplified TCRbeta. TCRdb passed the multiplex PCR reads through MiXCR, listing each CDR3 protein once. The repertoire holds tens of thousands of distinct CDR3 sequences, with 55% to 75% as singletons. This CDR3 comprises 12 residues. Sequenced sample: lung tumor tissue. The chain has TRBV12-3 or TRBV12-4 and TRBJ1-1; no definite D call. The TCR originated in a woman aged 40 to 49 with non-small cell lung cancer. As DNA, the CDR3 is TGTTCCAGTGGCTTAGGGTTCACTGAAGCTTTCTTT. Translation gives CSSGLGFTEAFF.